This TCR beta chain originates from a study of esophageal squamous cell carcinoma under preoperative chemotherapy (dated by TCRdb to about 2018). Some background on the complete study: TCR repertoires were profiled in both peripheral blood T cells and tumor-infiltrating lymphocytes. The cohort comprised five or six patients with primary esophageal squamous cell carcinoma. The study examined the effect of paclitaxel-nedaplatin chemotherapy on T-cell receptor repertoires in patients with esophageal squamous cell carcinoma. Repertoires from samples taken before paclitaxel-nedaplatin therapy were compared with repertoires from samples taken after paclitaxel-nedaplatin therapy.

V is reduced by 6 bases and J by 8 bases, leaving a spacing of 19 bases between them. Reading from cysteine to phenylalanine, the CDR3 counts 13 amino acids. The kept DNA is CDR3 alone, 39 bases in frame from the first base. The germline V gene (reference sequence) yields DFQATT for CDR1 and SNEGSKA for CDR2. The meaning of the sample's time point label: after preoperative PTX-NDP chemotherapy. Before surgery, patients were given paclitaxel-nedaplatin as preoperative chemotherapy. Receptor amplification or capture employed PCR. Sequencing was carried out with a HiSeq X Ten. High-throughput sequencing was used to characterize the TCR repertoires. TCRdb applied fastp at Q25 and MiXCR to the public reads, then kept only in-frame beta chains. Rows matching on CDR3 protein sequence are summarized as one entry with the most common DNA and genes. Within this sample are about 9,300 distinct CDR3 sequences, with approximately 48% of them counted one time only. The ten largest clones add up to approximately 15% of the sample.

This clonotype appeared a few times. What antigen it recognizes has not been identified. The record has no base qualities; no much larger clone is one base away. Beyond this particular receptor, the publication reports: Paclitaxel-nedaplatin therapy induced immediate and substantial clonotype frequency changes, with contraction more likely among abundant clones than amplification. After chemotherapy, TCR diversity rose significantly in peripheral T cells, but this increase was not seen in tumor-infiltrating lymphocytes. Tumor-infiltrating lymphocytes after treatment appeared to come partly from peripheral T cells migrating into the tumor, rather than solely from local clonal changes. The analysis included only five patients with esophageal squamous cell carcinoma, making the cohort small.

This material was acquired from a patient given preoperative chemotherapy. The receptor was isolated from a human donor with esophageal squamous cell carcinoma. The donor label of this sample is uncertain. The chain is assembled from TRBV20-1 and TRBJ1-1, with a tentative D gene TRBD1 over 5 matching bases. The CDR3 loop reads CSAPTPGSREAFF. At the DNA level, the sequence is TGCAGTGCCCCTACCCCAGGGTCACGCGAAGCTTTCTTT.